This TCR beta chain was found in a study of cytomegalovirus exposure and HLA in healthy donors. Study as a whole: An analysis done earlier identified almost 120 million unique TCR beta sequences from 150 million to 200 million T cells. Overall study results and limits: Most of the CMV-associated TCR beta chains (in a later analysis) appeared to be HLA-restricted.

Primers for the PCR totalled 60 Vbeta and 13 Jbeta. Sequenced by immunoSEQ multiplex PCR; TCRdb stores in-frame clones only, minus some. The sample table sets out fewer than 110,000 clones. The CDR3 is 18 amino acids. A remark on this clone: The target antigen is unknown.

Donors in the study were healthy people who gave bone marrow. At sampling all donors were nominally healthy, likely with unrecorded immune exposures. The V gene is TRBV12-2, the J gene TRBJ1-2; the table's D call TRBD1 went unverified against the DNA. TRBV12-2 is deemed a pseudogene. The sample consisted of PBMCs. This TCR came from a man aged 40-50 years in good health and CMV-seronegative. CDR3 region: CASRFPGQGESSRYVYTF. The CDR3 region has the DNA TGTGCAAGTCGCTTTCCGGGACAGGGGGAATCGTCGAGATATGTCTACACCTTC.